The 21 T cell receptor beta chains below were found in one sample sequenced in a study of PD-1 blockade in classical Hodgkin lymphoma. All patients experienced relapse after autologous stem cell transplantation, and brentuximab vedotin exposure was variable. Sequencing used immunoSEQ multiplex PCR; TCRdb keeps in-frame clones, though not all of them. The sample records fewer than 30,000 clones, less than 90% being singletons. Sequences were derived from peripheral blood mononuclear cells (PBMCs), sampled before the second cycle of nivolumab. The receptors were sampled from a human donor with classical Hodgkin lymphoma.

This clone turned up a few times. The chain employs TRBV6-6 and TRBJ2-1; 10 bases line up with TRBD1. J was trimmed by 4 bases and V by 6 bases; bases with no gene match: 6. This CDR3 region has 15 residues. Germline V gene lookup returns CDR1 MNHNY and CDR2 SVGAGI (reference sequence). The CDR3 nucleotides are TGTGCCAGCAGCCCGGACAGGGGGAGGTACAATGAGCAGTTCTTC. Translating gives CASSPDRGRYNEQFF.

The V call is TRBV10-3, the J call TRBJ2-7; D is possibly TRBD2 (5 bases). Germline values: CDR1 ENHRY, CDR2 SYGVKD. The germline V and J ends were trimmed by 0 bases and 7 bases, with 13 bases remaining between them. The CDR3 extends over 14 amino acids. The CDR3 DNA is TGTGCCATCAGTGAGTCAACGGGGTTTGGGGAGCAGTACGTC. This encodes CAISESTGFGEQYV.

The V call is TRBV6-5, the J call TRBJ2-2; no definite D call. V gave up 4 bases and J gave up 2 bases, with 5 bases separating them. From germline, CDR1 is MNHEY and CDR2 SVGAGI. The CDR3 spans 13 residues. CDR3 region: CASSFANTGELFF. The CDR3 DNA is TGTGCCAGCAGTTTCGCTAACACCGGGGAGCTGTTTTTT.

The gene calls are TRBV28 and TRBJ1-3, with no clear D. Germline CDR1 reads MDHEN; CDR2 reads SYDVKM. V lost 1 base to trimming and J lost 4 bases, with 14 bases between them. The CDR3 covers 16 residues. DNA of the CDR3: TGTGCCAGCAGTTTATTTAACGCCGGCTTAGGAAACACCATATATTTT. The encoded protein is CASSLFNAGLGNTIYF. The full variable domain, rest sourced from reference TRBV28 and TRBJ1-3, is DVKVTQSSRYLVKRTGEKVFLECVQDMDHENMFWYRQDPGLGLRLIYFSYDVKMKEKGDIPEGYSVSREKKERFSLILESASTNQTSMYLCASSLFNAGLGNTIYFGEGSWLTVV.

This chain uses TRBV5-1 with TRBJ2-3; TRBD1 matches at 9 bases. The CDR3 has 14 amino acids. The trim removed 4 bases at V and 4 bases at J, leaving 4 bases unmatched. Germline V lookup: CDR1 SGHRS, CDR2 YFSETQ. Written as DNA, the CDR3 is TGCGCCAGCAGCCCAACAGGGGGCGCAGATACGCAGTATTTT. Translated, it gives CASSPTGGADTQYF.

This rearrangement joins TRBV7-2 to TRBJ2-3; 10 nucleotides match TRBD2. CDR1 is SGHTA, CDR2 FQGNSA, per germline. The CDR3 length is 15 residues. V trimming: 3 bases; J trimming: 6 bases; junction bases outside the gene matches: 6. The CDR3 DNA is TGTGCCAGCAGCTTTTTAGCGGGAGGCGGGGATACGCAGTATTTT. It codes for CASSFLAGGGDTQYF.

The rearrangement links TRBV11-3 to TRBJ2-1; TRBD1 aligns across 7 bases. The CDR3 runs 15 residues. The germline CDR1 and CDR2 sequences are SGHNT and YENEEA. J lost 2 bases, V lost 5 bases, and 6 bases had no gene match. As DNA, the CDR3 is TGTGCCAGCAGCGCTGACAGGGTGACCTACAATGAGCAGTTCTTC. Amino acids: CASSADRVTYNEQFF.

This clone was counted once. The gene calls are TRBV4-2 and TRBJ2-3; D perhaps matches TRBD2 (5 bases). Germline assignment: CDR1 LGHNA and CDR2 YNFKEQ. The V and J ends lost 1 base and 2 bases respectively, with 7 bases between them. This CDR3 contains 14 residues. This CDR3 is CASSQVRDTDTQYF. The CDR3 nucleotides are TGTGCCAGCAGCCAAGTACGGGACACAGATACGCAGTATTTT.

The chain recombines TRBV19 with TRBJ1-5; D perhaps matches TRBD1 (6 bases). The CDR3 is 17 amino acids. Trimming removed 8 bases from V and 0 bases from J, with 20 bases in between. In germline, CDR1 is LNHDA, CDR2 SQIVND (reference sequence). Here the CDR3 DNA reads TGTGCCAGTTCCAACCCAGGGGAGACATATAGCAATCAGCCCCAGCATTTT. The encoded protein is CASSNPGETYSNQPQHF.

V gene TRBV5-4 combines with J gene TRBJ2-3, with D possibly matching TRBD1 (5 bases). The CDR3 consists of 15 residues. V gave up 4 bases and J gave up 2 bases, with 14 bases separating them. Germline CDR1 reads SGHNT; CDR2 reads YYREEE (reference sequence). The DNA for the CDR3 is TGTGCCAGCAGCCCTGGACACTTTTCCACAGATACGCAGTATTTT. It translates to CASSPGHFSTDTQYF.

The chain employs TRBV7-2 and TRBJ1-4; D uncertain. Germline CDR1 and CDR2: SGHTA and FQGNSA. The CDR3 loop spans 16 amino acids. V was clipped by 1 base and J by 2 bases, with 11 bases between them. CDR3 sequence: CASSLGVRITNEKLFF. The CDR3 DNA is TGTGCCAGCAGCTTAGGGGTCAGAATTACTAATGAAAAACTGTTTTTT.

The chain recombines TRBV10-3 with TRBJ2-5, with TRBD1 matching 8 bases. Germline V gene data show CDR1 as ENHRY and CDR2 as SYGVKD. V lost 10 bases and J lost 4; bases outside the gene matches: 26. The CDR3 totals 19 residues. Written as DNA, the CDR3 is TGTGCCACCTCCCGGACAGGGTTCGGACCGGCCGGTCGTGGAGAGACCCAGTACTTC. Amino acids: CATSRTGFGPAGRGETQYF.

The CDR3 sequence: CASSQDILRESSPEAFF. CDR3 DNA: TGTGCCAGCAGCCAAGACATCCTCAGGGAGTCTAGTCCTGAAGCTTTCTTT. The chain has TRBV5-4 and TRBJ1-1, with D tentatively TRBD1 (5 bases). CDR3 size: 17 residues. CDR1 is SGHNT and CDR2 is YYREEE in the germline V gene (reference sequence). Trimming took 4 bases from V and 6 from J, leaving 25 bases between them.

The rearrangement links TRBV7-8 to TRBJ1-5; TRBD1 agrees at 8 bases. Germline V gives CDR1 SGHVS, CDR2 FQNEAQ. The CDR3 runs 17 residues. The V segment lost 2 bases and the J segment 0 bases; nucleotides outside the gene matches: 6. DNA of the CDR3: TGTGCCAGCAGCTTACGGGACAGGCCGCATAGCAATCAGCCCCAGCATTTT. Translated, it gives CASSLRDRPHSNQPQHF.

The chain couples TRBV27 to TRBJ2-1; D gene uncertain. CDR1 and CDR2 from the germline V gene are MNHEY and SMNVEV (reference sequence). V was shortened by 6 bases and J by 10 bases, with 13 bases between the two germline ends. The CDR3 has 12 residues. In nucleotides, the CDR3 is TGTGCCAGCAGCACAGTACCGAGCGAGCAGTTCTTC. It is translated as CASSTVPSEQFF.

V and J are TRBV10-3 and TRBJ2-7, with a possible D match to TRBD2 (5 bases). This CDR3 has 12 residues. Trimming removed 2 bases from V and 4 bases from J, with 6 bases in between. Germline loops: CDR1 ENHRY, CDR2 SYGVKD. CDR3 in DNA: TGTGCCATCAGTGAGCGGACTTACGAGCAGTACGTC. It encodes CAISERTYEQYV.

This rearrangement joins TRBV19 to TRBJ2-1, with TRBD2 matching 13 bases. Unmatched junction bases numbered 4, after V lost 4 bases and J lost 7 bases. CDR3 size: 15 residues. Germline values: CDR1 LNHDA, CDR2 SQIVND (reference sequence). The CDR3: CASSRLAGGMNEQFF. The CDR3 DNA reads TGTGCCAGTAGTAGACTAGCGGGAGGTATGAATGAGCAGTTCTTC.

The V call is TRBV4-3, the J call TRBJ2-3; the match to TRBD2 covers 12 bases. This CDR3 spans 17 amino acids. V shed 3 bases and J 5 bases; nucleotides not matched to a gene: 9. CDR1 and CDR2 (germline): LGHNA, YSLEER. The CDR3 coding sequence is TGCGCCAGCAGCCAGGTCCGACTAGCGGGAGCCCAAGATACGCAGTATTTT. Its translation is CASSQVRLAGAQDTQYF.

V and J are TRBV19 and TRBJ2-3; D possibly corresponds to TRBD2 (6 bases). The V end lost 3 bases, the J end lost 6 bases, and 19 bases lay between the germline ends. This CDR3 spans 16 amino acids. CDR1 and CDR2 from the germline V gene are LNHDA and SQIVND (reference sequence). CDR3 sequence: CASSISAMRRGDTQYF. The CDR3 DNA sequence: TGTGCCAGTAGTATTTCCGCGATGAGACGGGGGGATACGCAGTATTTT.

This chain uses TRBV9 with TRBJ1-3, with D possibly TRBD1 on 5 matching bases. The V gene's germline CDR1 is SGDLS and CDR2 YYNGEE. The V end lost 0 bases, the J end lost 0 bases, and 7 bases lay between the germline ends. CDR3 length equals 15 residues. CDR3 DNA sequence: TGTGCCAGCAGCGTAGGACAGTACTCTGGAAACACCATATATTTT. Translating it yields CASSVGQYSGNTIYF.

V usage is TRBV30 and J usage is TRBJ2-3; TRBD2 is a possible D gene (6 bases). The V and J ends lost 4 bases and 2 bases respectively, with 10 bases between them. The CDR3 extends over 13 amino acids. Germline V CDR1 and CDR2: GTSNPN, SVGIG (reference sequence). CDR3 nucleotides: TGTGCCTGGAATGCGGGGTTCACAGATACGCAGTATTTT. This sequence encodes CAWNAGFTDTQYF.